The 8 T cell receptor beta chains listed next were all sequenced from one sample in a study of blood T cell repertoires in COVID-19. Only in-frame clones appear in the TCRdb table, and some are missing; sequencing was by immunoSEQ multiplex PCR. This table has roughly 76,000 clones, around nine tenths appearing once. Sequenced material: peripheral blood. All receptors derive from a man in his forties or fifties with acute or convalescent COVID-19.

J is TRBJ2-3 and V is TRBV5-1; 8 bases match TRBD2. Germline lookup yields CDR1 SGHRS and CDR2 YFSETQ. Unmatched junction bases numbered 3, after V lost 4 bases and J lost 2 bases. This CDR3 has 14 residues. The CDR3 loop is CASSTAGVTDTQYF. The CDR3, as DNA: TGCGCCAGCAGCACAGCGGGAGTCACAGATACGCAGTATTTT.

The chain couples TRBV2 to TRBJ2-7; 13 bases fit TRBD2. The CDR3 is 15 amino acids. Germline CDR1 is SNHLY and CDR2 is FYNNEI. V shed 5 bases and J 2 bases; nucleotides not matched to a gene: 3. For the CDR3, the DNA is TGTGCCAGCAGTTCGGGACTAGCGGGGACCTACGAGCAGTACTTC. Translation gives CASSSGLAGTYEQYF.

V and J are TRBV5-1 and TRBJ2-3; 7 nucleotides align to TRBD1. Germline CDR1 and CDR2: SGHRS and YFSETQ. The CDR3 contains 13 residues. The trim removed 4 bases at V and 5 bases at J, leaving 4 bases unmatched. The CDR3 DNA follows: TGCGCCAGCAGCCCCCCAGGGGGAGATACGCAGTATTTT. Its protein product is CASSPPGGDTQYF.

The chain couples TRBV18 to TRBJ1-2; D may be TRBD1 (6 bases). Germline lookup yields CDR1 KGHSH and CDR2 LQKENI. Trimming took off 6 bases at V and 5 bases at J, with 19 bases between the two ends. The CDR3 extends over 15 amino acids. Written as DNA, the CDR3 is TGTGCCAGCTCTCCGACAGGTCGCTTAGTATATGGCTACACCTTC. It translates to CASSPTGRLVYGYTF. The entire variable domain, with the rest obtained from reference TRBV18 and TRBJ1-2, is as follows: NAGVMQNPRHLVRRRGQEARLRCSPMKGHSHVYWYRQLPEEGLKFMVYLQKENIIDESGMPKERFSAEFPKEGPSILRIQQVVRGDSAAYFCASSPTGRLVYGYTFGSGTRLTVV.

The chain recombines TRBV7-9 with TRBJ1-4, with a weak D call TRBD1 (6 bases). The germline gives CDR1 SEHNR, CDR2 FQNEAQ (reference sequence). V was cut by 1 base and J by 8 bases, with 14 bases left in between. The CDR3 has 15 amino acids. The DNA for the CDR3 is TGTGCCAGCAGCTTAGGACTGGCAGGGGAAGAAAAACTGTTTTTT. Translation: CASSLGLAGEEKLFF.

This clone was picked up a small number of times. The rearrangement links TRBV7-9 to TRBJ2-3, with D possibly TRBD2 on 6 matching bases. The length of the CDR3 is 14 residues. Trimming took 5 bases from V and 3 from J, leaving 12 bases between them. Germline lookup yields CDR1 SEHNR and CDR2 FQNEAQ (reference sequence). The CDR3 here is CASSPGGVTDTQYF. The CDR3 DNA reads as TGTGCCAGCAGCCCTGGAGGGGTAACAGATACGCAGTATTTT.

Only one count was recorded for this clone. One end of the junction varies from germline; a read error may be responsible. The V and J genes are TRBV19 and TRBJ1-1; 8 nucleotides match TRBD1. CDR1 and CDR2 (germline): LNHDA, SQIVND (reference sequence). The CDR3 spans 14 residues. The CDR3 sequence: CAGSVTDRDTEAFF. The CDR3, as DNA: TGTGCCGGTAGTGTAACGGACAGGGACACTGAAGCTTTCTTT.

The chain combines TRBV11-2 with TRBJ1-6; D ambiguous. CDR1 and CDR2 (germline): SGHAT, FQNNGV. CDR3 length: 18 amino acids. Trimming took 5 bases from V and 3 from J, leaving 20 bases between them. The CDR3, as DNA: TGTGCCAGCAGCCCTGAGGCAGGCTACGGGGTCTATAATTCACCCCTCCACTTT. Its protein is CASSPEAGYGVYNSPLHF.